This TCR beta chain was profiled in a study of blood T cells in healthy people across ages. Notes on the study in general: Age showed a roughly linear inverse relationship with TCR beta diversity per million T cells. Naive T cell percentage showed a strong correlation with TCR beta diversity.

This clonotype was picked up a small number of times. What it binds is not known. V was cut by 2 bases and J by 6 bases, with 8 bases left in between. The CDR3 consists of 12 residues. Germline loops: CDR1 DFQATT, CDR2 SNEGSKA (reference sequence). Whenever a sample was processed, at least 6 million PBMCs were isolated. Primed by a sample-barcoded 5' primer and a J-beta primer mix, a second PCR proceeded for 7 to 11 cycles. TCRdb ran MiXCR on the 5' RACE reads and lists one entry per CDR3 protein. The repertoire consists of about a million distinct CDR3 sequences, with roughly half occurring once and the leading ten covering about a fifth.

The TCR was taken from a woman aged 60-75 years in good health. The rearrangement links TRBV20-1 to TRBJ2-1; D ambiguous. The sequenced sample was blood. CDR3 in DNA: TGCAGTGCTAGATTGGACCGCAATGAGCAGTTCTTC. Translated: CSARLDRNEQFF.